A single sample gave rise to the 26 T cell receptor beta chains below, sequenced in a study of T cell responses to AZD1222 COVID-19 vaccine. Assay: immunoSEQ multiplex PCR; the TCRdb copy retains only in-frame clones and omits some. The data hold 200,000 to 300,000 clones, with more than 85% observed a single time. Sequencing was performed on peripheral blood, taken on day 0 of AZD1222 vaccination. These receptors all come from an adult in good health.

This clone was seen once. The V and J genes are TRBV7-2 and TRBJ1-5; D might be TRBD1 (6 bases). This CDR3 has 17 residues. Germline CDR1 SGHTA, CDR2 FQGNSA. Deletions cut 5 bases from V and 0 bases from J, with 17 bases between. This CDR3 is CASSPGTSLYSNQPQHF. In DNA, the CDR3 is TGTGCCAGCAGCCCCGGGACAAGTCTCTATAGCAATCAGCCCCAGCATTTT.

The chain uses TRBV7-8 and TRBJ1-1; the match to TRBD1 covers 7 bases. Germline trimming cut 5 bases from V and 1 base from J; bases unmatched to any gene: 7. The germline V gene has CDR1 SGHVS and CDR2 FQNEAQ. There are 15 residues in the CDR3. For the CDR3, the DNA is TGTGCCAGCAGCGGCCGGACAGGTGAGAACACTGAAGCTTTCTTT. Protein sequence: CASSGRTGENTEAFF.

This clone appeared a single time. The chain couples TRBV7-2 to TRBJ2-3, with 8 bases aligning to TRBD1. Trimming took 1 base from V and 1 from J; bases not matched to a gene: 7. CDR3 length: 17 residues. The germline CDR1 and CDR2 sequences are SGHTA and FQGNSA. CDR3 protein: CASSLVGAGGGTDTQYF. The CDR3, as DNA: TGTGCCAGCAGCTTAGTAGGGGCAGGGGGCGGCACAGATACGCAGTATTTT. The full variable domain, its missing parts supplied by reference TRBV7-2 and TRBJ2-3, is GAGVSQSPSNKVTEKGKDVELRCDPISGHTALYWYRQSLGQGLEFLIYFQGNSAPDKSGLPSDRFSAERTGGSVSTLTIQRTQQEDSAVYLCASSLVGAGGGTDTQYFGPGTRLTVL.

CDR3 sequence (DNA): TGTGCCAGCAGCTTGAGGCAGACCTATGGCTACACCTTC. This translates into CASSLRQTYGYTF. J is TRBJ1-2 and V is TRBV5-4; no clear D gene. V lost 1 base and J 4 bases, leaving 8 bases between the germline ends. CDR1 and CDR2 (germline): SGHNT, YYREEE (reference sequence). This CDR3 is 13 amino acids long.

The rearrangement links TRBV11-2 to TRBJ2-7; D unclear. There are 12 residues in the CDR3. CDR1 SGHAT and CDR2 FQNNGV come from the germline V gene. The germline V and J ends were trimmed by 5 bases and 6 bases, with 11 bases remaining between them. The CDR3 nucleotides read TGTGCCAGCAGCCCAACGGCACGCGAGCAGTACTTC. Translation gives CASSPTAREQYF.

The rearrangement links TRBV5-1 to TRBJ2-5; D could derive from TRBD1 or TRBD2 (5 bases each). The germline CDR1 and CDR2 sequences are SGHRS and YFSETQ. The CDR3 has 16 amino acids. The V end was cut by 0 bases, the J end by 9 bases, with 21 bases between. CDR3 region: CASSLAGLTIEGPQYF. CDR3 in DNA: TGCGCCAGCAGCTTGGCCGGGCTTACGATTGAGGGGCCCCAGTACTTC.

This chain connects TRBV5-1 to TRBJ2-7; D call uncertain. CDR3 length equals 14 residues. Trimming took off 1 base at V and 2 bases at J, with 10 bases between the two ends. The germline gives CDR1 SGHRS, CDR2 YFSETQ. CDR3 protein: CASSLSQVTYEQYF. The CDR3 DNA is TGCGCCAGCAGCTTGAGCCAGGTAACCTACGAGCAGTACTTC.

As concerns this clone: The junction and the germline gene differ at one end; a read error may be behind it. The V call is TRBV27, the J call TRBJ2-1; maybe TRBD2 (5 bases). CDR1 and CDR2 from the germline V gene are MNHEY and SMNVEV (reference sequence). The CDR3 spans 13 residues. The CDR3 region is CASRRSGAPLRIF. CDR3 bases: TGTGCCAGCAGGAGAAGCGGTGCTCCGTTGAGGATCTTC.

The J gene is TRBJ2-7, the V gene TRBV5-1; 9 bases fit TRBD2. V shed 4 bases and J 0 bases; nucleotides not matched to a gene: 11. CDR3 length: 17 residues. Germline V gene data show CDR1 as SGHRS and CDR2 as YFSETQ. The CDR3 coding sequence is TGCGCCAGCAGCGTACTACCTTCAGCGGGGGGCTCCTACGAGCAGTACTTC. Its protein is CASSVLPSAGGSYEQYF.

This clone was seen a single time. This chain links TRBV19 with TRBJ1-5, with D unclear. The CDR3 length is 15 residues. Trimming removed 3 bases at V and 2 bases at J, with 11 bases between. Germline lookup yields CDR1 LNHDA and CDR2 SQIVND (reference sequence). CDR3 amino acids: CASSIFGSGNQPQHF. CDR3 bases: TGTGCCAGTAGTATCTTCGGGAGTGGCAATCAGCCCCAGCATTTT.

J is TRBJ1-6 and V is TRBV3-1 (or the pseudogene TRBV3-2); no definite D call. Trimming pared 7 bases from V and 10 bases from J, leaving 17 bases between. Germline CDR1 and CDR2: LGHDT and YNNKEL (reference sequence). The CDR3 is 14 residues long. The CDR3 sequence: CASTRGSAESPLHF. As DNA, the CDR3 is TGTGCCAGCACCCGCGGATCCGCGGAATCACCCCTCCACTTT.

V usage is TRBV5-1 and J usage is TRBJ1-1; D remains unclear. Germline V CDR1 and CDR2: SGHRS, YFSETQ. The length of the CDR3 is 15 residues. With 0 bases removed from V and 1 base from J, the gap between germline ends came to 10 bases. The CDR3 region is CASSLERAANTEAFF. The CDR3 DNA sequence: TGCGCCAGCAGCTTGGAAAGGGCGGCGAACACTGAAGCTTTCTTT.

This clone was seen only once. The chain combines TRBV2 with TRBJ2-7; 7 nucleotides match TRBD1. Germline loops: CDR1 SNHLY, CDR2 FYNNEI. The length of the CDR3 is 15 residues. With 5 bases clipped from V and 0 bases from J, the junction kept 7 bases outside the gene matches. CDR3 loop: CASSLGQATSYEQYF. The CDR3 nucleotides read TGTGCCAGCAGTTTAGGACAGGCGACCTCCTACGAGCAGTACTTC.

This clone has a single count. The chain has TRBV6-6 and TRBJ2-7; D tentatively fits TRBD1 or TRBD2 (5 bases each). V was cut by 2 bases and J by 3 bases, with 8 bases left in between. This CDR3 comprises 13 residues. Germline CDR1 is MNHNY and CDR2 is SVGAGI (reference sequence). In DNA, the CDR3 is TGTGCCAGCAGTTACGTGGGGGTCTACGAGCAGTACTTC. It is translated as CASSYVGVYEQYF.

J is TRBJ1-2 and V is TRBV19; the D gene is possibly TRBD1 (6 bases). V was pared by 6 bases and J by 3 bases, with 14 bases between. CDR3 length equals 14 residues. The germline V gene has CDR1 LNHDA and CDR2 SQIVND (reference sequence). The CDR3 loop is CASSRDKGHYGYTF. The DNA for the CDR3 is TGTGCCAGTAGCCGGGACAAGGGACACTATGGCTACACCTTC.

The J gene is TRBJ2-2, the V gene TRBV24-1; D remains unclear. The CDR3 extends over 12 amino acids. Trimming took off 5 bases at V and 7 bases at J, with 7 bases between the two ends. Germline V gene data show CDR1 as KGHDR and CDR2 as SFDVKD. The CDR3 region has the DNA TGTGCCACCAGTGGCTGGGGCGGGGAGCTGTTTTTT. Translated, it gives CATSGWGGELFF.

The chain recombines TRBV7-9 with TRBJ2-7; perhaps D is TRBD1 or TRBD2 (6 bases each). Between the trimmed V and J ends, which lost 4 bases and 6 bases, there was a span of 16 bases. Germline V lookup: CDR1 SEHNR, CDR2 FQNEAQ (reference sequence). The CDR3 is 14 residues long. This chain's CDR3 is CASSYGGIPSEQYF. The CDR3 nucleotides read TGTGCCAGCAGCTACGGGGGCATACCTAGCGAGCAGTACTTC.

The chain uses TRBV3-1 (or the pseudogene TRBV3-2) and TRBJ2-3; TRBD1 might be the D (5 bases). This CDR3 has 15 residues. Trimming stripped 0 bases from V and 6 bases from J, with 13 bases between. Germline CDR1 and CDR2: LGHDT and YNNKEL (reference sequence). CDR3 sequence reads: CASSQDTGPRDTQYF. The CDR3 nucleotides are TGTGCCAGCAGCCAAGATACAGGCCCGAGGGATACGCAGTATTTT.

This chain connects TRBV2 to TRBJ2-1, with 8 bases matching TRBD2. J was trimmed by 5 bases and V by 2 bases; bases with no gene match: 8. The germline V gene has CDR1 SNHLY and CDR2 FYNNEI. The CDR3 contains 16 residues. The CDR3 loop is CASSETVAGLDNEQFF. CDR3 DNA sequence: TGTGCCAGCAGTGAAACGGTCGCGGGACTAGACAATGAGCAGTTCTTC.

The CDR3 spells CASSLGRLDTEAFF. CDR3 nucleotide sequence: TGCGCCAGCAGCTTGGGACGGCTGGACACTGAAGCTTTCTTT. The rearrangement joins TRBV5-1 to TRBJ1-1; unclear D gene. V dropped 0 bases and J dropped 3 bases, with 9 bases sitting between them. This CDR3 is built from 14 residues. Germline V gene data show CDR1 as SGHRS and CDR2 as YFSETQ.

This clone was observed once. This chain joins TRBV20-1 and TRBJ1-2; D unclear. The CDR3 totals 10 residues. Deletions cut 7 bases from V and 6 bases from J, with 9 bases between. CDR1 and CDR2 from the germline V gene are DFQATT and SNEGSKA (reference sequence). CDR3 protein: CSGRENGYTF. Written as DNA, the CDR3 is TGCAGTGGGAGGGAGAATGGCTACACCTTC.

About this clone: Other DNA sequences of this sample code for an identical CDR3. The chain couples TRBV18 to TRBJ2-7; tentative D call: TRBD1 (6 bases). The germline CDR1 and CDR2 sequences are KGHSH and LQKENI. V lost 5 bases and J lost 3, with 8 bases in between. The CDR3 is 12 residues long. The CDR3 region has the DNA TGTGCCAGCTCAGCGGACAGCTACGAGCAGTACTTC. It specifies CASSADSYEQYF.

The chain recombines TRBV5-1 with TRBJ1-5; D unresolved. The CDR3 is 14 amino acids. Germline-derived CDR1 and CDR2 are SGHRS and YFSETQ. The V end lost 4 bases, the J end lost 5 bases, and 13 bases lay between the germline ends. The CDR3 DNA is TGCGCCAGCAGCAAACAGAAATCCGATCAGCCCCAGCATTTT. The encoded protein is CASSKQKSDQPQHF.

V and J are TRBV10-2 and TRBJ2-5; D ambiguous. Germline-derived CDR1 and CDR2 are WSHSY and SAAADI. V gave up 8 bases and J gave up 1 base, with 14 bases separating them. CDR3 length equals 14 residues. CDR3 nucleotide sequence: TGCGCCAGCGCCCAAACAAGTTCCCAAGAGACCCAGTACTTC. Its protein is CASAQTSSQETQYF.

The rearrangement links TRBV28 to TRBJ1-6; D perhaps matches TRBD1 (5 bases). Trimming removed 4 bases from V and 5 bases from J, with 15 bases in between. This CDR3 has 16 amino acids. CDR1 is MDHEN and CDR2 is SYDVKM in the germline V gene. In DNA form, the CDR3 reads TGTGCCAGCAGTTCCCCGGGGGGACCGAATAATTCACCCCTCCACTTT. Encoded protein: CASSSPGGPNNSPLHF.

The gene calls are TRBV27 and TRBJ1-6; 8 bases line up with TRBD1. The V and J ends lost 5 bases and 0 bases, in that order; junction bases with no gene match: 6. Germline CDR1 and CDR2: MNHEY and SMNVEV (reference sequence). This CDR3 contains 17 residues. CDR3 sequence (DNA): TGTGCCAGCAGTCAGAGGACAGGGAGCTCCTATAATTCACCCCTCCACTTT. Translated: CASSQRTGSSYNSPLHF.